This T cell receptor beta chain was observed in a study of shared clonotypes between healthy human individuals. The CDR3 extends over 14 amino acids. Germline CDR1 and CDR2: SGHTA and FQGNSA. V was clipped by 1 base and J by 1 base, with 6 bases between them. Sequenced by immunoSEQ multiplex PCR; TCRdb stores in-frame clones only, minus some. The sample lists 1.5 million to 1.9 million clones; around 98% were seen once. The sequence was obtained from a man aged 25 to 45 in good health. The material sequenced was naive CD4+ T cells sorted from blood. Subset here: CD45RA+ positively selected. J is TRBJ2-3 and V is TRBV7-2; no firm D call. This chain's CDR3 is CASSLGLGTDTQYF. Here the CDR3 DNA reads TGTGCCAGCAGCTTAGGGCTGGGCACAGATACGCAGTATTTT.